Below, 2 T cell receptor beta chains from the same sample are listed, as sequenced in a study of CD8+CD57+ T cells in acquired aplastic anemia. Profiling of TCR beta VDJ combinations and CDR3 sequences used genomic DNA as template. TCRdb recomputed calls from the reads with MiXCR, one row per CDR3 protein. The data show about 160,000 distinct CDR3 sequences, with around 50% seen just once and less than 3% held by the top ten. Whoever was chosen for sequencing had shown CD8+CD57+ cell expansion by flow cytometry. The source material was sorted CD4+, CD8+, or CD8+CD57+ T cells (not recorded which) from PBMCs. The receptors derive from a human donor with aplastic anemia.

This clonotype was observed many times. V gene TRBV19 combines with J gene TRBJ2-1; no clear D gene. The CDR3 is made up of 13 amino acids. V lost 6 bases to trimming and J lost 6 bases, with 12 bases between them. Germline loops: CDR1 LNHDA, CDR2 SQIVND (reference sequence). CDR3 in DNA: TGTGCCAGTAGCACCGGACGGGTCAATGAGCAGTTCTTC. The encoded protein is CASSTGRVNEQFF.

This clonotype has a count of ten or more. The chain has TRBV20-1 and TRBJ2-5; D may be TRBD2 (5 bases). The V gene's germline CDR1 is DFQATT and CDR2 SNEGSKA (reference sequence). Trimming cost V 1 base and J 2 bases, with 11 bases left between them. CDR3 length equals 14 residues. The CDR3 here is CSARVRGSQETQYF. Here the CDR3 DNA reads TGCAGTGCTAGAGTCCGGGGTTCACAAGAGACCCAGTACTTC.